The rows below give T cell receptor beta chains drawn from one sample of a study of shared clonotypes between healthy human individuals. Method: immunoSEQ multiplex PCR; TCRdb's copy keeps in-frame clones and lacks some. Of about 2.4 million clones listed, more than 80% are singletons. Sequencing was done on a sample of naive CD4+ T cells sorted from blood. The receptor set was obtained from a man aged 18 to 30 in good health. The CDR3 runs from the conserved cysteine through the conserved F or W. A D gene is named only where the DNA matches it firmly. Rows give clone size only sometimes, using once, few, many, or a class for an expanded clone.

TRBV5-1,-,TRBJ2-3,TRBD2,TGCGCCAGCAGCTTACTAGCGTCGACAGATACGCAGTATTTT,CASSLLASTDTQYF
TRBV6-6,-,TRBJ2-7,-,TGTGCCAGCAGTTACGGGACTGAGGTTACCGCCGAGCAGTACTTC,CASSYGTEVTAEQYF
TRBV28,-,TRBJ1-1,-,TGTGCCAGCCTGGGGTGGTTTGGGGACACTGAAGCTTTCTTT,CASLGWFGDTEAFF
TRBV5-1,once,TRBJ2-1,TRBD1,TGCGCCAGCAGCTTGATGGGGACAGTGAGCTCCTACAATGAGCAGTTCTTC,CASSLMGTVSSYNEQFF
TRBV7-7,once,TRBJ2-1,TRBD1,TGTGCTAGCAGCTTAGGACCGGGACAGGGAATCAATGAGCAGTTCTTC,CASSLGPGQGINEQFF
TRBV7-9,few,TRBJ1-6,-,TGTGCCAGCAGCACAGACAAGGGGAGTGGTTCACCCCTCCACTTT,CASSTDKGSGSPLHF
TRBV6-1,-,TRBJ1-5,-,TGTGCCAGCAGTGAAGTCGTGAGACAGCTTGGGAATCAGCCCCAGCATTTT,CASSEVVRQLGNQPQHF
TRBV15,-,TRBJ2-1,-,TGTGCCACCAGCAGAGGCACCGTGGGAAATGAGCAGTTCTTC,CATSRGTVGNEQFF
TRBV25-1,-,TRBJ2-1,TRBD2,TGTGCCAGCAGTGAACTAGCGGGAGGATGGAACAATGAGCAGTTCTTC,CASSELAGGWNNEQFF
TRBV7-9,-,TRBJ2-7,-,TGTGCCAGCAGTGCTTCCTACGAGCAGTACTTC,CASSASYEQYF
TRBV12-5,once,TRBJ2-2,-,TGTGCTAGTGCGGGGCACACCGGGGAGCTGTTTTTT,CASAGHTGELFF
TRBV5-1,-,TRBJ2-3,-,TGCGCCAGCAGCTTTCAATACCCAGATACGCAGTATTTT,CASSFQYPDTQYF
TRBV21-1,-,TRBJ2-2,-,TGTGCCAGCAGCAAAGCTTGCAGCCCGAACACCGGGGAGCTGTTTTTT,CASSKACSPNTGELFF
TRBV5-1,-,TRBJ2-7,TRBD1,TGCGCCAGCAGCCCGGGGACAGGGAGAATCCACGAGCAGTACTTC,CASSPGTGRIHEQYF
TRBV29-1,once,TRBJ1-4,TRBD1,TGCAGCGTCAAGACCGGGACAGGGCGCGAAAAACTGTTTTTT,CSVKTGTGREKLFF
TRBV5-1,-,TRBJ1-1,TRBD1,TGCGCCAGCAGCTCCTACGGACAGGGTGGCACTGAAGCTTTCTTT,CASSSYGQGGTEAFF
TRBV4-1,-,TRBJ1-1,TRBD1,TGCGCCAGCAGCCAAGTGGTCACACAGGGGCTTCACACTGAAGCTTTCTTT,CASSQVVTQGLHTEAFF
TRBV30,-,TRBJ2-2,TRBD2,TGTGCCTCAGAGCGGGGGGCCGGGGAGCTGTTTTTT,CASERGAGELFF
TRBV10-3,-,TRBJ2-1,-,TGTGCCATCAGTGAGAGAGTAAATGAGCAGTTCTTC,CAISERVNEQFF
TRBV29-1,-,TRBJ1-5,TRBD1,TGCAGCGGACTCGGACAGGGGGCAGACGGGCAGCCCCAGCATTTT,CSGLGQGADGQPQHF
TRBV6-5,-,TRBJ2-7,TRBD1,TGTGCCAGCAGAAGGACAGGGAGCAACCACGAGCAGTACTTC,CASRRTGSNHEQYF
TRBV6-5,-,TRBJ2-7,-,TGTGCCAGCAGTTACGCGGCTAGCGCTACCTACGAGCAGTACTTC,CASSYAASATYEQYF
TRBV5-6,-,TRBJ2-5,-,TGTGCCAGCAGCTTGGTACAACAAGAGACCCAGTACTTC,CASSLVQQETQYF
TRBV2,-,TRBJ1-5,-,TGTGCCAGCAGTGAACCAGGGGGCAATCAGCCCCAGCATTTT,CASSEPGGNQPQHF
TRBV28,-,TRBJ2-1,-,TGTGCCAGCAGTTTAGGTGGGGGGGCCCCCTACAATGAGCAGTTCTTC,CASSLGGGAPYNEQFF
TRBV6-8,-,TRBJ2-1,-,TGTGCCAGCAGAGTTAGCGGCTTGAGCTCCTACAATGAGCAGTTCTTC,CASRVSGLSSYNEQFF
TRBV9,few,TRBJ1-4,-,TGTGCCAGCAGCGTAGCTGGGGGAAAACTGTTTTTT,CASSVAGGKLFF
TRBV5-1,-,TRBJ1-4,-,TGCGCCAGCAGAGCGGGGGGGTCAAACCTTGGTGAAAAACTGTTTTTT,CASRAGGSNLGEKLFF
TRBV9,-,TRBJ1-2,TRBD1,TGTGCCAGCAGCCCTCAGCCCGGGACAGTAGGCGGAATAGGCTACACCTTC,CASSPQPGTVGGIGYTF
TRBV5-1,-,TRBJ1-6,-,TGCGCCAGCAGCTTTAGGCTCCTGGGGAATTCACCCCTCCACTTT,CASSFRLLGNSPLHF
TRBV5-1,-,TRBJ2-7,TRBD1,TGCGCCAGCAGCTCCGGGGACAGCCTCTACGAGCAGTACTTC,CASSSGDSLYEQYF
TRBV6-6,once,TRBJ1-2,-,TGTGCCAGCAGTTCCACCCTCTATGGCTACACCTTC,CASSSTLYGYTF
TRBV25-1,-,TRBJ2-3,TRBD2,TGTGCCAACTCAGCGGGACGGGGAGATACGCAGTATTTT,CANSAGRGDTQYF
TRBV5-4,-,TRBJ1-4,-,TGTGCCAGCAGCTTGCAGGGGCCTTTTTCGCGTGAAAAACTGTTTTTT,CASSLQGPFSREKLFF
TRBV11-2,-,TRBJ1-1,TRBD1,TGTGCCAGCAGCCCTGGGAGGGGGCCGAACACTGAAGCTTTCTTT,CASSPGRGPNTEAFF
TRBV28,-,TRBJ2-3,-,TGTGCCAGCAGTATCGGACAGATGGATACGCAGTATTTT,CASSIGQMDTQYF
TRBV19,-,TRBJ2-3,-,TGTGCCAGTAGCACGGGACTCAGCACAGATACGCAGTATTTT,CASSTGLSTDTQYF
TRBV2,-,TRBJ2-7,TRBD2,TGTGCCAGCAGTGAAGGACTAGCGGGGGACATATACGAGCAGTACTTC,CASSEGLAGDIYEQYF
TRBV27,-,TRBJ2-7,TRBD1,TGTGCCAGCAGTCGGACAGGGCTAGGGTCCTACGAGCAGTACTTC,CASSRTGLGSYEQYF
TRBV7-3,-,TRBJ2-6,TRBD1,TGTGCCAGCAGCAGATTGCCGGGACAGGGGTTGCCTGGGGCCAACGTCCTGACTTTC,CASSRLPGQGLPGANVLTF
TRBV25-1,-,TRBJ2-2,-,TGTGCCAGCAGTGAATTCGCTAGGGGTTTCGCGAACACCGGGGAGCTGTTTTTT,CASSEFARGFANTGELFF
TRBV5-1,-,TRBJ2-2,-,TGCGCCAGCAGCTTGGGCGACAGACTCACCGGGGAGCTGTTTTTT,CASSLGDRLTGELFF